This TCR beta chain stems from a study of CD8+ T cells in alopecia areata. General study points: Higher clonality and more expanded CD8+ clones appeared in lesional than normal scalp.

In the case of this clone: Its antigen remains unknown.

Extracted RNA was reverse transcribed, and the resulting cDNA served as sequencing template. Clones were read by immunoSEQ multiplex PCR, and TCRdb kept only the in-frame ones, dropping some. The top ten hold around 15% of the sample, which has over 150,000 clones, 50% to 60% seen once. Punch biopsies of lesional scalp, plus peripheral blood, were taken from alopecia areata patients. Germline lookup yields CDR1 SQVTM and CDR2 ANQGSEA. Between the trimmed V and J ends, which lost 6 bases and 5 bases, there was a span of 16 bases. The CDR3 is 13 residues long. This TCR derives from a human donor with alopecia areata. V usage is TRBV29-1 and J usage is TRBJ1-1; weak D call: TRBD1 (5 bases). This sample comprised CD4+ T cells sorted from blood, obtained at week 0. DNA of the CDR3: TGCAGCGTCGCTCACGGGGCTAAGACTGAAGCTTTCTTT. This sequence encodes CSVAHGAKTEAFF.